This paragraph covers one T cell receptor beta chain sequence. This sample was taken from a study of blood T cell repertoires in COVID-19. Turning to the study itself: COVID-19 samples collected from the United States, Italy and Spain covered acute and convalescent phases. Sources were T cells, B-cell-depleted T cells, or PBMCs; the material itself was cDNA or gDNA.

Germline V CDR1 and CDR2: MNHEY, SVGAGI. The CDR3 is 16 residues long. The V and J ends lost 2 bases and 0 bases respectively, with 10 bases between them. The table came from immunoSEQ multiplex PCR; TCRdb's copy has only in-frame clones and leaves some out. Counted here are approximately 190,000 clones, 84% occurring once; the ten biggest clones make up approximately 15%. Sample: peripheral blood. This sequence was found in a man aged 25 to 45 with active or convalescent COVID-19. V is TRBV6-5 and J is TRBJ1-4; D gene uncertain. The CDR3 nucleotides read TGTGCCAGCAGTTACGACAACCCCGCAACTAATGAAAAACTGTTTTTT. Its protein product is CASSYDNPATNEKLFF.